The source of this TCR beta chain is a study of blood T cell repertoires in COVID-19. In the study overall: Samples came from the United States, Italy and Spain, spanning acute and convalescent COVID-19. Sources were T cells, B-cell-depleted T cells, or PBMCs; the material itself was cDNA or gDNA.

Per the original methods: Quantification of nucleated cells was approximated via reference gene primer amplification. Profiling relied on immunoSEQ multiplex PCR, and the TCRdb table lists in-frame clones only, not all of them. V, J and clone size were drawn from that table, and D and trimming were deduced from the DNA. The sample comprises roughly 87,000 clones, approximately 79% of which are singletons, and roughly an eighth rests with the top ten. Germline V gene lookup returns CDR1 SGHRS and CDR2 YFSETQ. The CDR3 loop spans 15 amino acids. V shed 4 bases, J shed 2 bases, and the junction held 7 bases outside the gene matches.

This chain links TRBV5-1 with TRBJ1-1, with 8 bases matching TRBD1. This receptor was obtained from a woman at least 80 years old with acute or convalescent COVID-19. Sequenced: peripheral blood. The CDR3 DNA reads as TGCGCCAGCAGCGCCGGGACAGGCCCTAACACTGAAGCTTTCTTT. Translating gives CASSAGTGPNTEAFF.